The present entry profiles one T cell receptor beta chain with its context. Antigen: not known. The sample is drawn from a study of cytomegalovirus exposure and HLA in healthy donors. Overall study context: Approximately 85 million unique TCRs from HLA-typed donors were held in an early data release.

From germline, CDR1 is MNHNS and CDR2 SASEGT. The CDR3 runs to 14 residues. V lost 4 bases to trimming and J lost 9 bases, with 16 bases between them. Study-wide points: The authors listed some 150 TCR beta chains as cytomegalovirus-associated.

The PCR ran on 60 Vbeta and 13 Jbeta primers. Assay used: immunoSEQ multiplex PCR; TCRdb lists only in-frame clones, some missing. Found here are around 120,000 clones, roughly 70% of them singletons; the top ten hold over 1.5%. Sequencing input: PBMCs. The chain links TRBV6-1 to TRBJ2-1, with TRBD2 as a possible D gene (6 bases). The TCR comes from a woman in her late teens or twenties in good health and CMV-seronegative. For the CDR3, the DNA is TGTGCCAGCAGTGTAGGACTACTCAGGACTGAGCAGTTCTTC. This encodes CASSVGLLRTEQFF.